This passage covers 3 T cell receptor beta chains from one sample sequenced in a study of Ad26.COV2.S vaccination and SARS-CoV-2 variants. Sequencing used immunoSEQ multiplex PCR; TCRdb keeps in-frame clones, though not all of them. The sample consists of more than 400,000 clones, less than 95% of them appearing once. Stated treatment: about 20 received Ad26.COV2.S at low or high dose, single or two shots; about 5 received placebo; per-sample allocation not given. Sampling took place 63 days after the first vaccine or placebo injection. This specimen was peripheral blood, taken in a trial of Ad26.COV2.S vaccine versus placebo. These receptors all come from a person between 18 and 59 years old who received the Ad26.COV2.S COVID-19 vaccine or a placebo.

This clone has only one observation. The chain couples TRBV4-1 to TRBJ2-3; 9 bases line up with TRBD2. The length of the CDR3 is 17 residues. CDR1 and CDR2 from the germline V gene are MGHRA and YSYEKL. V shed 4 bases and J 0 bases; nucleotides not matched to a gene: 8. The CDR3 sequence: CASSRGTSPKSTDTQYF. For the CDR3, the DNA is TGCGCCAGCAGCCGAGGGACTAGCCCAAAAAGCACAGATACGCAGTATTTT.

The CDR3 spells CASSPNQGSIYEQYF. The CDR3, as DNA: TGCGCCAGCAGCCCGAACCAGGGCTCAATCTACGAGCAGTACTTC. The rearrangement uses TRBV5-1 and TRBJ2-7, with D perhaps TRBD1 (5 bases). V gave up 4 bases and J gave up 3 bases, with 17 bases separating them. Germline-derived CDR1 and CDR2 are SGHRS and YFSETQ. The CDR3 covers 15 residues.

V and J are TRBV7-3 and TRBJ2-1; tentatively, D is TRBD2 (5 bases). The CDR3 has 14 residues. Germline lookup yields CDR1 SGHTA and CDR2 FQGTGA. The ends were cut back, 5 bases at V and 8 bases at J, with 16 bases in the middle. CDR3: CASSPDPGKDEQFF. CDR3 sequence (DNA): TGTGCCAGCAGCCCCGACCCGGGGAAGGATGAGCAGTTCTTC.